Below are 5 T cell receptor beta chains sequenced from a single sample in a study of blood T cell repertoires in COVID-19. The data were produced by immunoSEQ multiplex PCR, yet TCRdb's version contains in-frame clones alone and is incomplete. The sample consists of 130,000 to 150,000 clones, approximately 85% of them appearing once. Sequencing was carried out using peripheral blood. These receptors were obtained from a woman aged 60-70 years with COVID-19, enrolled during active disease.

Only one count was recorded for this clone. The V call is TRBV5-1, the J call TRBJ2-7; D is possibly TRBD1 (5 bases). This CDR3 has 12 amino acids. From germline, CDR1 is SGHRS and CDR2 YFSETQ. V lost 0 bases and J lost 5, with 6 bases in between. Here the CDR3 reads CASSLVGDEQYF. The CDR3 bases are TGCGCCAGCAGCTTGGTAGGGGACGAGCAGTACTTC.

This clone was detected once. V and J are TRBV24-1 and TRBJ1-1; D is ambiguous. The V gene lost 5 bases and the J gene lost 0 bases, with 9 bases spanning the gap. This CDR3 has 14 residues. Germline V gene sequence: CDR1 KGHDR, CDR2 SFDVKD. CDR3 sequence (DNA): TGTGCCACCAGTGGGAGGACGGTGAACACTGAAGCTTTCTTT. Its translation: CATSGRTVNTEAFF.

The CDR3 protein is CASSRTGNTEAFF. CDR3 DNA: TGTGCCAGCAGCCGAACAGGGAACACTGAAGCTTTCTTT. The chain is built from TRBV7-7 and TRBJ1-1; D may be TRBD1 (5 bases). The CDR3 covers 13 residues. Germline loops: CDR1 SSHAT, CDR2 FNYEAQ (reference sequence). The ends were cut back, 5 bases at V and 1 base at J, with 8 bases in the middle.

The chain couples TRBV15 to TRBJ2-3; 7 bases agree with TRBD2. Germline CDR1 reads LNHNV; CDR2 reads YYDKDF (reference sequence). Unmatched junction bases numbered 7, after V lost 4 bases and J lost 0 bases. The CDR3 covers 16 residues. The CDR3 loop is CATSTGTTRSTDTQYF. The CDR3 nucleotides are TGTGCCACCAGCACCGGGACTACCCGAAGCACAGATACGCAGTATTTT.

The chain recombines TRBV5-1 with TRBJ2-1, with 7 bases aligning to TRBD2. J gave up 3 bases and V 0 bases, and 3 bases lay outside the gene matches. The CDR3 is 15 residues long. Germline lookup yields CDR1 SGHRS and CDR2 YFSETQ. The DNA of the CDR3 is TGCGCCAGCAGCTTGGAACCGGGAGGCTACAATGAGCAGTTCTTC. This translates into CASSLEPGGYNEQFF.